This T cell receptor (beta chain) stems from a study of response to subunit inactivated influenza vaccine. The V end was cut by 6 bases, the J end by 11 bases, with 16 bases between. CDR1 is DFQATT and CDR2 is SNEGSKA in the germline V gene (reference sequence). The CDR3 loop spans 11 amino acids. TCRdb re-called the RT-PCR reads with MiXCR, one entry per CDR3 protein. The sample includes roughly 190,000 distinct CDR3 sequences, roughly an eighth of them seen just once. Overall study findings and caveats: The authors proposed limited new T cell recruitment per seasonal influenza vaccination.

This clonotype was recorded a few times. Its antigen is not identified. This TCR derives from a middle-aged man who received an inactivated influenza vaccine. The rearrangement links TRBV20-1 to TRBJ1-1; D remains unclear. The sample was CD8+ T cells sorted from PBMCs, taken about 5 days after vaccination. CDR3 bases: TGCAGTGCAACGATTGGCGGGTGGGCTTTCTTT. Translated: CSATIGGWAFF.